This T cell receptor (beta chain) was recorded in a study of regulatory T cells in long-lasting Graves disease. Arm-PCR of CDR3 regions and iRepertoire HTBI primers were the basis on which TCR beta libraries were built. TCRdb reprocessed the multiplex PCR reads with MiXCR, giving one entry per CDR3 protein. The data show roughly 420,000 distinct CDR3 sequences, 16% seen once. Regarding time point: newly diagnosed GD, antithyroid drugs for less than 3 months. The authors made the TCR library using RNA they extracted from PBMCs. In its sample, this clonotype was seen many times. The same data also went into a second study, on T cells in Graves' hyperthyroidism and ophthalmopathy.

The sample was peripheral blood mononuclear cells (PBMCs), taken at new diagnosis, from a patient treated with antithyroid drugs. This sequence originates from a woman aged 18-29 years with Graves disease.

The CDR3 nucleotides read TGCAGCGGGAAGGGCGGAGAGACCCAGTACTTC. Translation gives CSGKGGETQYF. The rearrangement joins TRBV29-1 to TRBJ2-5; D remains unclear. The CDR3 is made up of 11 amino acids. Trimming shortened V by 7 bases and J by 4 bases, and 10 bases separated the two germline ends. Germline V gene lookup returns CDR1 SQVTM and CDR2 ANQGSEA.